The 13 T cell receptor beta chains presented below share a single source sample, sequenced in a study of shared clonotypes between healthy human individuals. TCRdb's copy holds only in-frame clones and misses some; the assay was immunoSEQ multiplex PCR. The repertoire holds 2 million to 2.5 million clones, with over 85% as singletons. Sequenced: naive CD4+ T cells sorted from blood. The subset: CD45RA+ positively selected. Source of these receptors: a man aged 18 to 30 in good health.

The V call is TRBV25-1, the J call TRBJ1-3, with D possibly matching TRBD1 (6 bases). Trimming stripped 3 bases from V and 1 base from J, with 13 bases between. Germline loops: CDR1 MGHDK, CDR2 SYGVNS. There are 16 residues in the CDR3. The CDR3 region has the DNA TGTGCCAGCAGTGATGAGGGGGAGAGGTCTGGAAACACCATATATTTT. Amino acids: CASSDEGERSGNTIYF.

The CDR3 protein is CASSEGRTGNQPQHF. The CDR3, as DNA: TGTGCCAGCAGTGAAGGGAGAACGGGCAATCAGCCCCAGCATTTT. J is TRBJ1-5 and V is TRBV6-1; D not certain. The germline V gene encodes CDR1 MNHNS and CDR2 SASEGT. This CDR3 region has 15 residues. V lost 1 base to trimming and J lost 2 bases, with 9 bases between them.

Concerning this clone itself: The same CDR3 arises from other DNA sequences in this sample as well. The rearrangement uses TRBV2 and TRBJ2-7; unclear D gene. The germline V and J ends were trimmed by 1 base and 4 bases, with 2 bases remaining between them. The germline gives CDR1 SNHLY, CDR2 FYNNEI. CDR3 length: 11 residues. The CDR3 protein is CASSEVYEQYF. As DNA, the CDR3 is TGTGCCAGCAGTGAAGTGTACGAGCAGTACTTC.

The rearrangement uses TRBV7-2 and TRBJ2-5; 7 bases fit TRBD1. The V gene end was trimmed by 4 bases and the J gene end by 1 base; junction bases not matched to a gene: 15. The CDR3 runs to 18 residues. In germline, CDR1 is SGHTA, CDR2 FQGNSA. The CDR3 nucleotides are TGTGCCAGCAGCTACTCGAACGAAACGGACAGGCCCCAAGAGACCCAGTACTTC. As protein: CASSYSNETDRPQETQYF.

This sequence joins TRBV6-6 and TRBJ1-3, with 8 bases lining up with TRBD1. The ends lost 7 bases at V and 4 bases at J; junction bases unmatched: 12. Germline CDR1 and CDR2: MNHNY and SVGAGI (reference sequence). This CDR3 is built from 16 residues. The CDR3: CASIPGTGLGGNTIYF. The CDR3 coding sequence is TGTGCCAGCATCCCGGGGACAGGTCTGGGGGGAAACACCATATATTTT.

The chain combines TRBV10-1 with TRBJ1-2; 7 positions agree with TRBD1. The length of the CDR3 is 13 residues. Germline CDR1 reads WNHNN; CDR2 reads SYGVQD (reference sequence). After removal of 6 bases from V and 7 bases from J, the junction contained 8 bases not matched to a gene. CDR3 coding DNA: TGCGCCAGCAGCCCCGACAGGGCGGGTGGCTACACCTTC. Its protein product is CASSPDRAGGYTF.

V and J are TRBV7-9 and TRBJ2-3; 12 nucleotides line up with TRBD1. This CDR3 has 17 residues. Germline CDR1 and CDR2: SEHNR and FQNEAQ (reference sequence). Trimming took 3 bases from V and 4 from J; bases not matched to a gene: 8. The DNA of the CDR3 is TGTGCCAGCAGCTTCACGGGACAGGGGGCGATATCAGATACGCAGTATTTT. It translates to CASSFTGQGAISDTQYF.

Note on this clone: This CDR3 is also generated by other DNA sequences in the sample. The CDR3 region has the DNA TGTGCCAGTAGTATAGTGGGAGAGAGCTCCTACGAGCAGTACTTC. This encodes CASSIVGESSYEQYF. The gene calls are TRBV19 and TRBJ2-7; a weak D match, TRBD2 (5 bases). Germline CDR1 is LNHDA and CDR2 is SQIVND (reference sequence). V lost 1 base and J 0 bases, leaving 10 bases between the germline ends. The CDR3 consists of 15 residues.

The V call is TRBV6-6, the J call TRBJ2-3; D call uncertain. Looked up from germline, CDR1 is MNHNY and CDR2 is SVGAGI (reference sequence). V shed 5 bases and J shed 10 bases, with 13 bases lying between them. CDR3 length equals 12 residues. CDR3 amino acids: CASSNPTWSQYF. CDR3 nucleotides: TGTGCCAGCAGTAACCCTACTTGGTCGCAGTATTTT.

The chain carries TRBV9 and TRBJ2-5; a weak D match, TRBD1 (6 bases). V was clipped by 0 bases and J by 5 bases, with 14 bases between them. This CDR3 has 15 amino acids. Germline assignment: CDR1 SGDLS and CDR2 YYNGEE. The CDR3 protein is CASSVASGAWETQYF. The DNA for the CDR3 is TGTGCCAGCAGCGTAGCGTCAGGGGCTTGGGAGACCCAGTACTTC.

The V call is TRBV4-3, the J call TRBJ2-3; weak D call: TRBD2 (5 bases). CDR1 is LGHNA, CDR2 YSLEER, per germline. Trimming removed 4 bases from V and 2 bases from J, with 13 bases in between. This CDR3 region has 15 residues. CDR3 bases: TGCGCCAGCAGCCCGTTCGGGGTTTTCACAGATACGCAGTATTTT. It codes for CASSPFGVFTDTQYF.

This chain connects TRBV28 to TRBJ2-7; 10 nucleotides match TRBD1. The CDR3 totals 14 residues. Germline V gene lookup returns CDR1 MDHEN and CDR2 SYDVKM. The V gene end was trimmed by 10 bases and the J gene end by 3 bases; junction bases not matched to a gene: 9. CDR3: CATMGRDRGYEQYF. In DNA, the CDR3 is TGTGCCACCATGGGCCGGGACAGGGGCTACGAGCAGTACTTC.

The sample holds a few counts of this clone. The CDR3 loop is CASSPGPGQNQPQHF. For the CDR3, the DNA is TGTGCCAGTAGCCCAGGCCCAGGGCAGAATCAGCCCCAGCATTTT. The chain carries TRBV19 and TRBJ1-5; D perhaps matches TRBD1 (5 bases). CDR1 and CDR2 from the germline V gene are LNHDA and SQIVND (reference sequence). Trimming cost V 6 bases and J 4 bases, with 16 bases left between them. This CDR3 has 15 amino acids.